The 21 T cell receptor beta chains below all came from one sample that was sequenced in a study of blood T cell repertoires in COVID-19. Sequencing was performed with immunoSEQ multiplex PCR; in TCRdb, only in-frame clones are kept and a portion is missing. The table shows 200,000 to 250,000 clones, with approximately 81% occurring only once. The sequencing input was PBMCs or T cells enriched from blood (not recorded which). These receptors all stem from a woman aged 50 to 60 with acute COVID-19.

The chain has TRBV10-2 and TRBJ2-5; TRBD1 might be the D (5 bases). The CDR3 has 15 residues. Trimming pared 6 bases from V and 0 bases from J, leaving 14 bases between. CDR1 and CDR2 (germline): WSHSY, SAAADI. The CDR3 coding sequence is TGCGCCAGCAGCGCGGCGGACAAGTACCAAGAGACCCAGTACTTC. Translation: CASSAADKYQETQYF.

The chain joins TRBV25-1 to TRBJ2-2; a weak D match, TRBD1 (6 bases). CDR3 length: 15 amino acids. Trimming shortened V by 4 bases and J by 3 bases, and 12 bases separated the two germline ends. Germline V gene data show CDR1 as MGHDK and CDR2 as SYGVNS. CDR3 sequence: CASSGDTTYTGELFF. The DNA for the CDR3 is TGTGCCAGCAGTGGGGACACCACATACACCGGGGAGCTGTTTTTT.

This clone was detected once. V is TRBV6-2 or TRBV6-3 and J is TRBJ2-7, with 7 bases that match TRBD1. V lost 5 bases to trimming and J lost 11 bases; unmatched junction nucleotides: 15. The CDR3 extends over 14 amino acids. CDR1 is MNHEY and CDR2 is SVGEGT in the germline V gene. CDR3 nucleotide sequence: TGTGCCAGCAGTCGTGACAGGGTCGGTATAGCCGAGTACTTC. Translating gives CASSRDRVGIAEYF.

This clone appeared a few times. The chain has TRBV28 and TRBJ1-6; 8 bases match TRBD1. CDR3 length: 12 amino acids. Trimming cost V 9 bases and J 11 bases; bases outside gene matches: 6. The germline CDR1 and CDR2 sequences are MDHEN and SYDVKM. CDR3 amino acids: CASGQGVPPLHF. Written as DNA, the CDR3 is TGTGCCAGTGGACAGGGAGTCCCACCCCTCCACTTT. The variable domain in full, completed from reference TRBV28 and TRBJ1-6, reads DVKVTQSSRYLVKRTGEKVFLECVQDMDHENMFWYRQDPGLGLRLIYFSYDVKMKEKGDIPEGYSVSREKKERFSLILESASTNQTSMYLCASGQGVPPLHFGNGTRLTVT.

The rearrangement links TRBV27 to TRBJ2-3; a possible D gene is TRBD2 (5 bases). Per the germline V gene, CDR1 is MNHEY and CDR2 is SMNVEV (reference sequence). V was shortened by 7 bases and J by 12 bases, with 20 bases between the two germline ends. The CDR3 runs to 13 residues. In DNA form, the CDR3 reads TGTGCCAGCAAACAAGCCGCCCCAGGACTTCAGTATTTT. Translation gives CASKQAAPGLQYF.

Only one count was recorded for this clone. The rearrangement links TRBV12-5 to TRBJ2-5; 14 nucleotides agree with TRBD2. The CDR3 spans 15 residues. The V gene's germline CDR1 is LGHNT and CDR2 FRNRAP. V lost 4 bases, J lost 13 bases, and 11 bases stayed unmatched. CDR3 sequence (DNA): TGTGCTAGTGGTTCCCCTGGACTAGCGGGGGGCCCCCCGTACTTC. Translating gives CASGSPGLAGGPPYF.

The rearrangement uses TRBV6-5 and TRBJ2-7; maybe TRBD2 (5 bases). In germline, CDR1 is MNHEY, CDR2 SVGAGI. The CDR3 is 14 amino acids. The V and J ends lost 7 bases and 0 bases respectively, with 13 bases between them. CDR3 sequence: CASTSGSSSYEQYF. The CDR3 DNA reads TGTGCCAGCACTTCGGGGAGCAGCTCCTACGAGCAGTACTTC.

The chain carries TRBV24-1 and TRBJ2-1; TRBD2 agrees at 12 bases. Germline lookup yields CDR1 KGHDR and CDR2 SFDVKD. The CDR3 spans 18 residues. The V gene end was trimmed by 4 bases and the J gene end by 3 bases; junction bases not matched to a gene: 9. CDR3 amino acids: CATSESRLAGAVYNEQFF. The CDR3 DNA is TGTGCCACCAGTGAAAGTAGACTAGCGGGAGCAGTCTACAATGAGCAGTTCTTC.

This chain uses TRBV4-3 with TRBJ1-5; maybe TRBD1 (6 bases). The CDR3 covers 15 residues. Germline CDR1 and CDR2: LGHNA and YSLEER. V was trimmed by 1 base and J by 4 bases, leaving 11 bases between them. In DNA form, the CDR3 reads TGCGCCAGCAGCCAAGGGACAGAAGGGAATCAGCCCCAGCATTTT. It translates to CASSQGTEGNQPQHF.

The chain has TRBV18 and TRBJ2-5; D not certain. This CDR3 has 13 residues. The V and J ends lost 4 bases and 4 bases respectively, with 10 bases between them. Germline lookup yields CDR1 KGHSH and CDR2 LQKENI. The CDR3: CASSRGFGETQYF. The CDR3 DNA is TGTGCCAGCTCACGAGGATTTGGAGAGACCCAGTACTTC.

This rearrangement joins TRBV7-2 to TRBJ2-2; D unresolved. CDR1 is SGHTA and CDR2 is FQGNSA in the germline V gene. Trimming left V 0 bases short and J 6 bases short, with 11 bases between. The CDR3 runs to 15 residues. In DNA form, the CDR3 reads TGTGCCAGCAGCTTAGCTGCACAGCTCGCCGGGGAGCTGTTTTTT. Translated: CASSLAAQLAGELFF.

This chain uses TRBV5-4 with TRBJ2-3; 13 bases match TRBD2. Germline values: CDR1 SGHNT, CDR2 YYREEE (reference sequence). The CDR3 length is 14 residues. V lost 5 bases, J lost 3 bases, and 0 bases stayed unmatched. The CDR3 DNA reads TGTGCCAGCAGACTAGCGGGAGGGACAGATACGCAGTATTTT. Encoded protein: CASRLAGGTDTQYF.

The rearrangement uses TRBV24-1 and TRBJ2-7, with D perhaps matching TRBD2 (6 bases). V was trimmed by 3 bases and J by 4 bases, leaving 15 bases between them. The CDR3 runs to 15 residues. Germline assignment: CDR1 KGHDR and CDR2 SFDVKD. The CDR3 region is CATSDGMRGGYEQYF. CDR3 in DNA: TGTGCCACCAGTGATGGCATGAGAGGAGGGTACGAGCAGTACTTC.

The CDR3 is CASSIGENTEAFF. DNA for the CDR3: TGTGCCAGCAGCATCGGAGAGAACACTGAAGCTTTCTTT. The V and J genes are TRBV14 and TRBJ1-1; D gene unclear. The germline gives CDR1 SGHDN, CDR2 FVKESK. Trimming took off 5 bases at V and 1 base at J, with 8 bases between the two ends. The CDR3 sequence is 13 residues long.

The rearrangement uses TRBV28 and TRBJ1-1; D may be TRBD1 (5 bases). Germline values: CDR1 MDHEN, CDR2 SYDVKM. Trimming took 10 bases from V and 0 from J, leaving 15 bases between them. The CDR3 has 14 amino acids. The CDR3 loop is CAIQRGIMNTEAFF. The CDR3 region has the DNA TGTGCCATACAACGGGGGATTATGAACACTGAAGCTTTCTTT.

The rearrangement joins TRBV18 to TRBJ1-1; TRBD1 might be the D (5 bases). V lost 4 bases and J 0 bases, leaving 9 bases between the germline ends. Germline values: CDR1 KGHSH, CDR2 LQKENI. CDR3 size: 14 residues. The CDR3 reads CASSRQRLNTEAFF. In DNA form, the CDR3 reads TGTGCCAGCTCACGACAGCGACTGAACACTGAAGCTTTCTTT. Drawing the rest from reference TRBV18 and TRBJ1-1, the complete variable domain is NAGVMQNPRHLVRRRGQEARLRCSPMKGHSHVYWYRQLPEEGLKFMVYLQKENIIDESGMPKERFSAEFPKEGPSILRIQQVVRGDSAAYFCASSRQRLNTEAFFGQGTRLTVV.

This clone appeared many times. V is TRBV29-1 and J is TRBJ2-2; no clear D. There are 12 residues in the CDR3. CDR1 SQVTM and CDR2 ANQGSEA come from the germline V gene. Trimming removed 6 bases at V and 6 bases at J, with 11 bases between. CDR3 nucleotide sequence: TGCAGCGTATACCTAGGATCCGGGGAGCTGTTTTTT. Amino acids: CSVYLGSGELFF.

CDR3 residues: CASSENRGAYEQYF. CDR3 nucleotide sequence: TGTGCCAGCAGCGAAAACAGGGGGGCCTACGAGCAGTACTTC. The chain joins TRBV28 to TRBJ2-7; 8 bases map to TRBD1. The CDR3 has 14 amino acids. Per germline, CDR1 MDHEN and CDR2 SYDVKM. V dropped 6 bases and J dropped 2; count of bases not matched to a gene: 6.

The chain recombines TRBV5-8 with TRBJ2-1; TRBD2 is a possible D gene (7 bases). V lost 1 base, J lost 4 bases, and 15 bases lay in between. The CDR3 consists of 16 residues. The germline V gene encodes CDR1 SGHTS and CDR2 YDEGEE. The DNA for the CDR3 is TGTGCCAGCAGCTTGTATCGGGGGGCAGTATACAATGAGCAGTTCTTC. This translates into CASSLYRGAVYNEQFF.

This rearrangement joins TRBV10-3 to TRBJ1-4; a weak D match, TRBD1 (5 bases). Trimming took off 4 bases at V and 8 bases at J, with 14 bases between the two ends. This CDR3 is built from 14 residues. Looked up from germline, CDR1 is ENHRY and CDR2 is SYGVKD. Written as DNA, the CDR3 is TGTGCCATCAGTGGGGGCAGTCCAGGCGAAAAACTGTTTTTT. It is translated as CAISGGSPGEKLFF.

The rearrangement links TRBV2 to TRBJ2-7; 7 bases are a match to TRBD1. V lost 5 bases to trimming and J lost 4 bases; unmatched junction nucleotides: 11. This CDR3 has 15 amino acids. Germline CDR1 and CDR2: SNHLY and FYNNEI. The CDR3 DNA reads as TGTGCCAGCAGTCTGACAGGGTCAGGGCTTTACGAGCAGTACTTC. Its protein product is CASSLTGSGLYEQYF.